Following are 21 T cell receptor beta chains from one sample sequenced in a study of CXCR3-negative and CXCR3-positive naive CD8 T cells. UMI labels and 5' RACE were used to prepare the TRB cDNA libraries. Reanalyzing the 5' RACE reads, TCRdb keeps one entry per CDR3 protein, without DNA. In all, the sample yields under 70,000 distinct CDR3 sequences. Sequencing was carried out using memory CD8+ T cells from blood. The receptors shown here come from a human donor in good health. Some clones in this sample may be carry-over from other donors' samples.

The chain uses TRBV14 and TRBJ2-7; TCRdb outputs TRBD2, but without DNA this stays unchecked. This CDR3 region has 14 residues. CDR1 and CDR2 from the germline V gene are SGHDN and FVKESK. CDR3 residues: CASSHRRGGYEQYF.

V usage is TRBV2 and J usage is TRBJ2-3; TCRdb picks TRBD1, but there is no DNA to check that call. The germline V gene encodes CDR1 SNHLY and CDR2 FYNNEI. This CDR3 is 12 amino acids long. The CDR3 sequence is CASSAHTDTQYF.

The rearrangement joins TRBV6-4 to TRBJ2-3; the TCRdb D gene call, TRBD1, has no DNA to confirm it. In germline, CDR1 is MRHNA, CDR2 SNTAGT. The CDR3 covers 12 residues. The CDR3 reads CASSQGGDTQYF.

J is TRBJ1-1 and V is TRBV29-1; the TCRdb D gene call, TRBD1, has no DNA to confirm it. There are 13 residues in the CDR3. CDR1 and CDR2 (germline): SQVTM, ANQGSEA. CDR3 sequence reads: CSAQDTENTEAFF.

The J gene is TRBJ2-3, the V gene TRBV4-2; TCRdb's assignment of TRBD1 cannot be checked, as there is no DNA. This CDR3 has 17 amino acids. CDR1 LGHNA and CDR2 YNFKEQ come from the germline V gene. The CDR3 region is CASSQVLGRGTSDTQYF.

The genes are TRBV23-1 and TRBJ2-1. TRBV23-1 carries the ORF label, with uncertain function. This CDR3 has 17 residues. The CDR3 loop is CASSQSGRALPYNEQFF.

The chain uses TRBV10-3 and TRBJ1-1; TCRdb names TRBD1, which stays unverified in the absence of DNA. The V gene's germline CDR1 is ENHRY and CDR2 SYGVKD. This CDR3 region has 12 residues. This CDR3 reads CAISDPGHEAFF.

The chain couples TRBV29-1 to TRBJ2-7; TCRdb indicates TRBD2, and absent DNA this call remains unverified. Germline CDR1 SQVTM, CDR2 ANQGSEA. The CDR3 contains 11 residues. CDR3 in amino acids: CSGGAGDEQYF.

The chain's CDR3 is CASSFQRGEQETQYF. The chain combines TRBV7-8 with TRBJ2-5; checking the TCRdb D call of TRBD2 is not possible without DNA. Germline CDR1 is SGHVS and CDR2 is FQNEAQ. This CDR3 comprises 15 residues.

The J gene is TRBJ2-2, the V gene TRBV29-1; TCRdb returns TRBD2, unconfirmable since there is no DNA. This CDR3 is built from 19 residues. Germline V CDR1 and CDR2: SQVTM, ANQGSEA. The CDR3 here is CSVEDSAGLGGRYTGELFF.

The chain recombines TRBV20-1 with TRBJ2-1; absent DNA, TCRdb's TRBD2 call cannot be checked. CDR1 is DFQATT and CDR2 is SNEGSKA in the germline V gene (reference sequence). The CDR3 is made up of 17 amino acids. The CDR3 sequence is CSARDLSGGPEGNEQFF.

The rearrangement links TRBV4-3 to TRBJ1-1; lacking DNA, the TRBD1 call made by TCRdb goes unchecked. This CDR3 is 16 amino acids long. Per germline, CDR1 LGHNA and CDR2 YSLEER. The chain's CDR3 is CASRGEGTTLNTEAFF.

The CDR3 sequence: CAISDSWTQYF. The rearrangement links TRBV10-3 to TRBJ2-5. CDR3 length: 11 amino acids. Germline assignment: CDR1 ENHRY and CDR2 SYGVKD.

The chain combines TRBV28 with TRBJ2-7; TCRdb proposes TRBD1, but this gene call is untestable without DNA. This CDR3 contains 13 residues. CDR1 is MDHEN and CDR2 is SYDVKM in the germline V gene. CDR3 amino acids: CASSPGGEYEQYF. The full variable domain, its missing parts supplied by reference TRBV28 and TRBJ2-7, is DVKVTQSSRYLVKRTGEKVFLECVQDMDHENMFWYRQDPGLGLRLIYFSYDVKMKEKGDIPEGYSVSREKKERFSLILESASTNQTSMYLCASSPGGEYEQYFGPGTRLTVT.

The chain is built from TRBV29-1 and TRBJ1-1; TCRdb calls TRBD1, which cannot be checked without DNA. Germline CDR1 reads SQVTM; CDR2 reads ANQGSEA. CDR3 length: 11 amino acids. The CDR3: CSVDPGTEAFF.

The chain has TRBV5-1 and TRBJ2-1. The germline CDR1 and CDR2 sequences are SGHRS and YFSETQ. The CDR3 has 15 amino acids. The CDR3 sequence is CASRPTRGSYNEQFF.

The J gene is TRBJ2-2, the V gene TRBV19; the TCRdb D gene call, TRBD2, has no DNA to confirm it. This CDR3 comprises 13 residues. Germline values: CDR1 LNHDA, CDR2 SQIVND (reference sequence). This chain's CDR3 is CASAIGSTGELFF.

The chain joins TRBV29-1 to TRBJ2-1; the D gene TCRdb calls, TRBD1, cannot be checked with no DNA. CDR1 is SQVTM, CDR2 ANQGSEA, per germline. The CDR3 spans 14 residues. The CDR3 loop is CSVEERTGVYEQFF.

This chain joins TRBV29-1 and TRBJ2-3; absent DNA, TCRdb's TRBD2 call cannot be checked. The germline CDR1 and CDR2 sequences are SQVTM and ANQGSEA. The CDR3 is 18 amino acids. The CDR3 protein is CSVDGHTSGGPLTDTQYF.

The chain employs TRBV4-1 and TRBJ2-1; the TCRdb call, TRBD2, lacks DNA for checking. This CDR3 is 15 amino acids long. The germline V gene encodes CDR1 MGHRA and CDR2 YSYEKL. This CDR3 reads CASSQLLAGGNEQFF.

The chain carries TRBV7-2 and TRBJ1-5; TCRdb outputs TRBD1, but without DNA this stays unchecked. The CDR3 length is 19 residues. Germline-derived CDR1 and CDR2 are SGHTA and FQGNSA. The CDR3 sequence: CASSWEVGTGGLSNQPQHF.